One and the same sample provided the 23 T cell receptor beta chains below, sequenced in a study of T cells expressing NK-cell markers (dated by TCRdb to the early 2020s). The protocol used for the library was 5' RACE. The instrument given in TCRdb is Illumina HiSeq 2000. TCRdb reprocessed the raw reads; every CDR3 protein sequence is a single record, and DNA is not supplied. This sample's table carries 350,000 to 450,000 distinct CDR3 sequences. Over 4% of the sample belongs to the ten largest clones. The sample was blood T cells: a sorted CD56 or NKG2C T cell subset, CD4+ or CD8+ T cells, or bulk PBMC T cells (not recorded which). All receptors derive from a man aged 18-75 years in good health.

This chain joins TRBV7-8 and TRBJ2-2; TCRdb returns TRBD2, unconfirmable since there is no DNA. In germline, CDR1 is SGHVS, CDR2 FQNEAQ. The CDR3 is 15 amino acids. The CDR3 protein is CASSSRLARSGELFF. The entire variable domain, with the rest obtained from reference TRBV7-8 and TRBJ2-2, is as follows: GAGVSQSPRYKVAKRGQDVALRCDPISGHVSLFWYQQALGQGPEFLTYFQNEAQLDKSGLPSDRFFAERPEGSVSTLKIQRTQQEDSAVYLCASSSRLARSGELFFGEGSRLTVL.

The chain combines TRBV6-5 with TRBJ1-1; TCRdb indicates TRBD1, and absent DNA this call remains unverified. The CDR3 totals 12 residues. The germline V gene encodes CDR1 MNHEY and CDR2 SVGAGI. CDR3 amino acids: CASSKGDTEAFF.

V usage is TRBV3-1 and J usage is TRBJ2-3; TCRdb's D call of TRBD2 is untestable without DNA. Germline V gene sequence: CDR1 LGHDT, CDR2 YNNKEL (reference sequence). This CDR3 contains 14 residues. The CDR3 loop is CASSRRGGRDTQYF.

The J gene is TRBJ1-2, the V gene TRBV20-1. The length of the CDR3 is 14 residues. Per the germline V gene, CDR1 is DFQATT and CDR2 is SNEGSKA (reference sequence). This chain's CDR3 is CSARVSGQNYGYTF.

The chain links TRBV6-5 to TRBJ1-2; the TCRdb D gene call, TRBD1, has no DNA to confirm it. The germline V gene has CDR1 MNHEY and CDR2 SVGAGI. The CDR3 is 13 amino acids. This CDR3 reads CASSYLQDYGYTF.

J is TRBJ2-5 and V is TRBV20-1; as DNA is missing, the TRBD2 call by TCRdb cannot be tested. The CDR3 runs 16 residues. Germline V gives CDR1 DFQATT, CDR2 SNEGSKA (reference sequence). The CDR3 protein is CSAREGIGPQQETQYF.

The V call is TRBV27, the J call TRBJ1-6; no DNA is available, so the TRBD1 call from TCRdb remains unchecked. Germline V gene lookup returns CDR1 MNHEY and CDR2 SMNVEV (reference sequence). This CDR3 has 15 amino acids. CDR3 residues: CASSFRGRGNSPLHF.

The chain joins TRBV6-2 or TRBV6-3 to TRBJ1-2; checking the TCRdb D call of TRBD1 is not possible without DNA. The CDR3 has 19 amino acids. Germline-derived CDR1 and CDR2 are MNHEY and SVGEGT. The CDR3 sequence is CASSFRTPGQGPTDYGYTF.

This chain connects TRBV10-3 to TRBJ1-5. From germline, CDR1 is ENHRY and CDR2 SYGVKD. There are 12 residues in the CDR3. CDR3 amino acids: CAISGPALPQHF.

The chain recombines TRBV5-6 with TRBJ2-3; with no DNA, the TCRdb D assignment of TRBD2 cannot be verified. The length of the CDR3 is 18 residues. Looked up from germline, CDR1 is SGHDT and CDR2 is YYEEEE. This CDR3 reads CASSFPGLAGGSTDTQYF.

The V and J genes are TRBV3-1 and TRBJ2-2; there is no DNA to check the TCRdb D call of TRBD1. The germline gives CDR1 LGHDT, CDR2 YNNKEL (reference sequence). CDR3 length: 16 residues. The CDR3 is CASSPRTGWNTGELFF.

V gene TRBV5-5 combines with J gene TRBJ1-3; checking the TCRdb D call of TRBD1 is not possible without DNA. Germline loops: CDR1 SGHKS, CDR2 YYEKEE (reference sequence). The CDR3 sequence is 16 residues long. The CDR3 here is CASSLTRTVKGNTIYF.

The chain joins TRBV21-1 to TRBJ2-5; TCRdb outputs TRBD1, but without DNA this stays unchecked. TRBV21-1 is classified as a pseudogene. The CDR3 extends over 15 amino acids. The CDR3 sequence is CASSKKRDREETQYF.

The V call is TRBV6-2 or TRBV6-3, the J call TRBJ2-3; checking the TCRdb D call of TRBD2 is not possible without DNA. The CDR3 runs 15 residues. From germline, CDR1 is MNHEY and CDR2 SVGEGT. The CDR3 loop is CASNTAGLSTDTQYF.

The CDR3 region is CSVVWAARGNTIYF. The chain has TRBV29-1 and TRBJ1-3; TCRdb calls TRBD1, which cannot be checked without DNA. The germline V gene has CDR1 SQVTM and CDR2 ANQGSEA. The CDR3 covers 14 residues.

The chain employs TRBV12-3 or TRBV12-4 and TRBJ1-6; lacking DNA, the TRBD1 call made by TCRdb goes unchecked. This CDR3 contains 16 residues. CDR3 in amino acids: CASSPNDRGLNSPLHF.

The rearrangement joins TRBV5-1 to TRBJ2-2; TCRdb's D call, TRBD2, is unchecked because there is no DNA. Germline V CDR1 and CDR2: SGHRS, YFSETQ. The CDR3 is made up of 19 amino acids. The CDR3 loop is CASHREKSTAGGNTGELFF.

V and J are TRBV6-1 and TRBJ2-7; TCRdb reports TRBD2, a call that lacks DNA to check it against. The CDR3 is 16 residues long. Germline CDR1 MNHNS, CDR2 SASEGT. The CDR3 loop reads CASSEFPSGGGYEQYF.

The genes are TRBV12-3 or TRBV12-4 and TRBJ2-7; the D call of TRBD2 rests on TCRdb alone, since no DNA is present to check it. CDR3 length: 14 residues. Here the CDR3 reads CASSSLSGGYEQYF.

V is TRBV2 and J is TRBJ2-7; TCRdb proposes TRBD2, but this gene call is untestable without DNA. CDR1 SNHLY and CDR2 FYNNEI come from the germline V gene. The CDR3 is 12 residues long. This chain's CDR3 is CASGLAGDRQYF. Complete variable domain (other parts from reference TRBV2 and TRBJ2-7): EPEVTQTPSHQVTQMGQEVILRCVPISNHLYFYWYRQILGQKVEFLVSFYNNEISEKSEIFDDQFSVERPDGSNFTLKIRSTKLEDSAMYFCASGLAGDRQYFGPGTRLTVT.

The chain has TRBV12-3 or TRBV12-4 and TRBJ1-5; TCRdb calls TRBD1, which cannot be checked without DNA. The CDR3 is 16 residues long. The CDR3 loop reads CASSIQGWGYNQPQHF.

The V gene is TRBV2, the J gene TRBJ2-4; TCRdb's D call, TRBD1, is unchecked because there is no DNA. There are 16 residues in the CDR3. The germline V gene encodes CDR1 SNHLY and CDR2 FYNNEI. CDR3 sequence reads: CASSLEGGMAKNIQYF.

The chain links TRBV19 to TRBJ1-4; TCRdb outputs TRBD1, but without DNA this stays unchecked. The CDR3 runs 11 residues. Germline lookup yields CDR1 LNHDA and CDR2 SQIVND (reference sequence). The CDR3 protein is CASGTLEKLFF.